The next 10 T cell receptor beta chains were all read from a single sample in a study of technical replicates of blood from a few donors. Here immunoSEQ multiplex PCR was the method, and the copy in TCRdb shows in-frame clones only, minus some. The repertoire holds around 50,000 clones, 80% to 95% seen once, with 3.9% in the top ten. The sequencing input was PBMCs. These receptors were obtained from a human donor in good health. Some clones in this sample may be carry-over from other donors' samples.

This rearrangement joins TRBV6-1 to TRBJ1-3, with D possibly TRBD1 on 6 matching bases. V was cut by 5 bases and J by 0 bases, with 11 bases left in between. Per germline, CDR1 MNHNS and CDR2 SASEGT. The CDR3 covers 15 residues. The chain's CDR3 is CASSQDRSSGNTIYF. The CDR3 DNA is TGTGCCAGCAGTCAAGACAGGTCCTCTGGAAACACCATATATTTT.

The rearrangement joins TRBV5-4 to TRBJ2-7; tentative D call: TRBD1 (6 bases). Germline V gene sequence: CDR1 SGHNT, CDR2 YYREEE (reference sequence). This CDR3 contains 15 residues. V was trimmed by 0 bases and J by 1 base, leaving 11 bases between them. CDR3 protein: CASSLAFQGSYEQYF. As DNA, the CDR3 is TGTGCCAGCAGCTTGGCATTCCAGGGGTCCTACGAGCAGTACTTC.

J is TRBJ1-1 and V is TRBV6-1, with 7 bases lining up with TRBD1. This CDR3 spans 14 amino acids. J gave up 5 bases and V 6 bases, and 9 bases lay outside the gene matches. The germline V gene has CDR1 MNHNS and CDR2 SASEGT. CDR3 sequence: CASSLNRGRTEAFF. The CDR3 DNA is TGTGCCAGCAGCCTTAACAGGGGTAGGACTGAAGCTTTCTTT.

The rearrangement joins TRBV7-3 to TRBJ2-1; TRBD2 might be the D (6 bases). V was clipped by 0 bases and J by 9 bases, with 6 bases between them. The CDR3 runs 12 residues. Germline V CDR1 and CDR2: SGHTA, FQGTGA. The CDR3 loop reads CASSLTGGEQFF. CDR3 coding DNA: TGTGCCAGCAGCTTAACGGGAGGTGAGCAGTTCTTC. The full variable domain, in which reference TRBV7-3 and TRBJ2-1 provide the parts outside the CDR3, is GAGVSQTPSNKVTEKGKYVELRCDPISGHTALYWYRQSLGQGPEFLIYFQGTGAADDSGLPNDRFFAVRPEGSVSTLKIQRTERGDSAVYLCASSLTGGEQFFGPGTRLTVL.

V gene TRBV10-3 combines with J gene TRBJ2-1; D is uncertain. The length of the CDR3 is 13 residues. V lost 3 bases, J lost 8 bases, and 11 bases lay in between. Germline lookup yields CDR1 ENHRY and CDR2 SYGVKD. The CDR3 sequence is CAISDGQVDEQFF. In DNA form, the CDR3 reads TGTGCCATCAGTGATGGGCAGGTCGATGAGCAGTTCTTC.

V usage is TRBV14 and J usage is TRBJ2-3, with D perhaps matching TRBD1 (6 bases). The V and J ends lost 4 bases and 4 bases respectively, with 12 bases between them. CDR3 size: 14 residues. Germline CDR1 reads SGHDN; CDR2 reads FVKESK. In DNA form, the CDR3 reads TGTGCCAGCAGCCGGGGGACATCCGCAGATACGCAGTATTTT. Translating it yields CASSRGTSADTQYF.

V is TRBV7-9 and J is TRBJ2-5; TRBD2 matches 14 bases. This CDR3 spans 17 amino acids. Trimming removed 1 base from V and 3 bases from J; junction bases left unmatched: 4. Germline V gene lookup returns CDR1 SEHNR and CDR2 FQNEAQ (reference sequence). The CDR3 sequence: CASSLVGTSGREETQYF. DNA for the CDR3: TGTGCCAGCAGCTTAGTTGGGACTAGCGGGAGAGAAGAGACCCAGTACTTC.

In regard to this clone: A read error may produce the germline difference seen at one junction end. This rearrangement joins TRBV5-8 to TRBJ1-5, with 11 bases aligning to TRBD1. The germline CDR1 and CDR2 sequences are SGHTS and YDEGEE. This CDR3 spans 15 amino acids. CDR3 in amino acids: CASSLGQGGGQPQHF. The CDR3 region has the DNA TGTGCCAGCAGTTTGGGACAGGGGGGTGGTCAGCCCCAGCATTTT.

This chain joins TRBV4-1 and TRBJ1-6, with a tentative D call TRBD1 (5 bases). V lost 0 bases to trimming and J lost 1 base, with 10 bases between them. CDR1 is MGHRA and CDR2 is YSYEKL in the germline V gene. The CDR3 is made up of 17 amino acids. The CDR3 DNA reads as TGCGCCAGCAGCCAAGATAGCAGGGTATCCTATAATTCACCCCTCCACTTT. Amino acids: CASSQDSRVSYNSPLHF.

The rearrangement uses TRBV4-2 and TRBJ2-7; D may be TRBD2 (5 bases). Trimming stripped 4 bases from V and 2 bases from J, with 18 bases between. The V gene's germline CDR1 is LGHNA and CDR2 YNFKEQ. CDR3 length equals 16 residues. CDR3 loop: CASSRTWTGNTYEQYF. For the CDR3, the DNA is TGTGCCAGCAGCCGTACTTGGACGGGAAACACCTACGAGCAGTACTTC.